The 18 T cell receptor beta chains in this list originate from one sample, sequenced in a study of blood T cell repertoires in COVID-19. Here immunoSEQ multiplex PCR was the method, and the copy in TCRdb shows in-frame clones only, minus some. In the table there are under 170,000 clones, roughly 85% of which are singletons. The specimen was peripheral blood. These receptors were taken from a man between 65 and 85 years old with acute or convalescent COVID-19.

V gene TRBV29-1 combines with J gene TRBJ2-5; 7 bases align to TRBD1. Germline CDR1 SQVTM, CDR2 ANQGSEA. The trim removed 3 bases at V and 8 bases at J, leaving 12 bases unmatched. This CDR3 region has 14 residues. Here the CDR3 reads CSVDVGGFRGTQYF. CDR3 DNA sequence: TGCAGCGTTGATGTAGGGGGCTTCCGGGGAACCCAGTACTTC. The variable domain in full, with the rest retrieved from reference TRBV29-1 and TRBJ2-5, is SAVISQKPSRDICQRGTSLTIQCQVDSQVTMMFWYRQQPGQSLTLIATANQGSEATYESGFVIDKFPISRPNLTFSTLTVSNMSPEDSSIYLCSVDVGGFRGTQYFGPGTRLLVL.

In DNA, the CDR3 is TGCAGTGCTAGAGATCGGAGGGGCCAGTACTTC. Amino acid sequence: CSARDRRGQYF. V usage is TRBV20-1 and J usage is TRBJ2-7; the D gene is possibly TRBD2 (6 bases). The CDR3 is made up of 11 amino acids. The germline V and J ends were trimmed by 0 bases and 10 bases, with 10 bases remaining between them. Germline V gene data show CDR1 as DFQATT and CDR2 as SNEGSKA (reference sequence).

The CDR3 sequence: CASSLNDRVTEAFF. The CDR3 coding sequence is TGTGCCAGCAGTTTAAACGACAGGGTCACTGAAGCTTTCTTT. V is TRBV28 and J is TRBJ1-1, with 7 bases fitting TRBD1. Trimming removed 2 bases from V and 4 bases from J; junction bases left unmatched: 4. The CDR3 totals 14 residues. The germline V gene encodes CDR1 MDHEN and CDR2 SYDVKM.

The chain carries TRBV2 and TRBJ2-7; TRBD2 agrees at 7 bases. The CDR3 sequence is 17 residues long. CDR1 and CDR2 (germline): SNHLY, FYNNEI. The junction had 16 bases not matched to a gene; V was cut back by 4 bases and J by 4 bases. The CDR3 bases are TGTGCCAGCAGTGGAGTGACGACTAGCAGTGGGGTATACGAGCAGTACTTC. This codes for CASSGVTTSSGVYEQYF.

V and J are TRBV2 and TRBJ2-2; unclear D gene. V was clipped by 3 bases and J by 7 bases, with 9 bases between them. The CDR3 is 13 residues long. CDR1 and CDR2 from the germline V gene are SNHLY and FYNNEI. The CDR3: CASSDRWFGELFF. The CDR3 DNA is TGTGCCAGCAGTGACAGGTGGTTCGGGGAGCTGTTTTTT. Drawing the rest from reference TRBV2 and TRBJ2-2, the complete variable domain is EPEVTQTPSHQVTQMGQEVILRCVPISNHLYFYWYRQILGQKVEFLVSFYNNEISEKSEIFDDQFSVERPDGSNFTLKIRSTKLEDSAMYFCASSDRWFGELFFGEGSRLTVL.

The chain uses TRBV6-2 or TRBV6-3 and TRBJ2-6, with 12 bases that match TRBD2. The J segment lost 4 bases and the V segment lost 2 bases, leaving 9 bases of the junction unmatched. Germline V gene sequence: CDR1 MNHEY, CDR2 SVGEGT. The length of the CDR3 is 19 residues. The CDR3 protein is CASSYVASGRGWGANVLTF. CDR3 in DNA: TGTGCCAGCAGTTACGTGGCTAGCGGGAGGGGTTGGGGGGCCAACGTCCTGACTTTC.

V and J are TRBV28 and TRBJ2-3, with 10 bases matching TRBD2. CDR1 is MDHEN, CDR2 SYDVKM, per germline. This CDR3 comprises 16 residues. J lost 6 bases, V lost 4 bases, and 10 bases had no gene match. The CDR3 sequence is CASSSKTSGMIDTQYF. CDR3 nucleotides: TGTGCCAGCAGTTCCAAAACTAGCGGGATGATCGATACGCAGTATTTT.

V usage is TRBV5-1 and J usage is TRBJ2-5, with TRBD2 identical over 12 bases. V was clipped by 5 bases and J by 5 bases; unmatched bases: 10. Germline loops: CDR1 SGHRS, CDR2 YFSETQ. The CDR3 runs to 16 residues. CDR3 DNA sequence: TGCGCCAGCAGTCGTCAGGGACTAGCGGGTCGGGAGACCCAGTACTTC. Translating it yields CASSRQGLAGRETQYF.

The rearrangement joins TRBV9 to TRBJ1-2; 9 bases fit TRBD1. The CDR3 consists of 14 residues. V lost 3 bases to trimming and J lost 3 bases; unmatched junction nucleotides: 3. Germline lookup yields CDR1 SGDLS and CDR2 YYNGEE. The CDR3 DNA reads as TGTGCCAGCAGCGAAGACAGGGGGGACTATGGCTACACCTTC. Residues: CASSEDRGDYGYTF. The variable domain in full, completed from reference TRBV9 and TRBJ1-2, reads DSGVTQTPKHLITATGQRVTLRCSPRSGDLSVYWYQQSLDQGLQFLIQYYNGEERAKGNILERFSAQQFPDLHSELNLSSLELGDSALYFCASSEDRGDYGYTFGSGTRLTVV.

The chain links TRBV18 to TRBJ2-6; a weak D match, TRBD1 (5 bases). V lost 2 bases and J lost 0, with 11 bases in between. CDR1 is KGHSH, CDR2 LQKENI, per germline. This CDR3 comprises 17 residues. CDR3 nucleotides: TGTGCCAGCTCACCAGGGCAGGGAAGCTCTGGGGCCAACGTCCTGACTTTC. This sequence encodes CASSPGQGSSGANVLTF.

V usage is TRBV11-2 and J usage is TRBJ2-1, with 7 bases identical to TRBD1. Germline CDR1 SGHAT, CDR2 FQNNGV. Germline trimming cut 1 base from V and 8 bases from J; bases unmatched to any gene: 2. The CDR3 extends over 13 amino acids. The CDR3 region has the DNA TGTGCCAGCAGCTTAGCGACAGGGTATGAGCAGTTCTTC. Translation gives CASSLATGYEQFF.

The gene calls are TRBV18 and TRBJ2-2; the match to TRBD2 covers 8 bases. This CDR3 is built from 16 residues. V shed 1 base and J 4 bases; nucleotides not matched to a gene: 5. Germline V gives CDR1 KGHSH, CDR2 LQKENI. CDR3 nucleotides: TGTGCCAGCTCACCACGTCCGGGAGGGGCCACCGGGGAGCTGTTTTTT. Its translation is CASSPRPGGATGELFF.

V is TRBV7-9 and J is TRBJ1-2; 9 bases are shared with TRBD1. In germline, CDR1 is SEHNR, CDR2 FQNEAQ (reference sequence). V lost 5 bases and J lost 5; bases outside the gene matches: 3. CDR3 size: 13 residues. CDR3 in DNA: TGTGCCAGCAGCATCGGGACAGGGTATGGCTACACCTTC. Protein: CASSIGTGYGYTF.

V usage is TRBV3-1 (or the pseudogene TRBV3-2) and J usage is TRBJ1-5; D gene unclear. The ends were cut back, 1 base at V and 9 bases at J, with 13 bases in the middle. CDR1 and CDR2 (germline): LGHDT, YNNKEL (reference sequence). The CDR3 covers 14 residues. The CDR3 sequence is CASSQGTGVGPQHF. CDR3 DNA: TGTGCCAGCAGCCAAGGGACCGGGGTGGGGCCCCAGCATTTT.

The rearrangement joins TRBV3-1 (or the pseudogene TRBV3-2) to TRBJ1-3; 9 nucleotides align to TRBD1. Germline trimming cut 4 bases from V and 1 base from J; bases unmatched to any gene: 8. This CDR3 has 17 residues. The V gene's germline CDR1 is LGHDT and CDR2 YNNKEL (reference sequence). The CDR3: CASSLPDRGGSGNTIYF. In nucleotides, the CDR3 is TGTGCCAGCAGCCTACCCGACAGGGGGGGATCTGGAAACACCATATATTTT.

This chain links TRBV28 with TRBJ2-5, with 10 bases fitting TRBD2. CDR3 length: 15 residues. The V gene end was trimmed by 7 bases and the J gene end by 5 bases; junction bases not matched to a gene: 10. Per germline, CDR1 MDHEN and CDR2 SYDVKM. This CDR3 is CASIRAGGRGETQYF. CDR3 coding DNA: TGTGCCAGCATAAGAGCGGGAGGGCGAGGGGAGACCCAGTACTTC.

This chain uses TRBV27 with TRBJ2-7; 11 bases align to TRBD2. The CDR3 spans 18 residues. Germline V gene data show CDR1 as MNHEY and CDR2 as SMNVEV (reference sequence). With 4 bases clipped from V and 0 bases from J, the junction kept 11 bases outside the gene matches. This CDR3 is CASSSPGLAEGGSYEQYF. Written as DNA, the CDR3 is TGTGCCAGCAGTTCACCGGGACTAGCGGAGGGAGGCTCCTACGAGCAGTACTTC.

This rearrangement joins TRBV6-5 to TRBJ2-5; D perhaps matches TRBD2 (6 bases). The germline CDR1 and CDR2 sequences are MNHEY and SVGAGI. CDR3 length: 15 amino acids. V lost 1 base and J lost 0, with 9 bases in between. Here the CDR3 DNA reads TGTGCCAGCAGTTACTGGCTAGCGAACCAAGAGACCCAGTACTTC. Amino acid sequence: CASSYWLANQETQYF.